One T cell receptor (beta chain) is described in this entry. There is no known antigen for this receptor. Per-base quality was not reported, and no clone a single base away is much larger than it. In the paper's terms, the time point label means: about 28 days (+/-7) after the second vaccine dose. Because spike-specific TCR depth and breadth did not differ between the two schedules, AZD1222 recipients who got a second dose at roughly 4 weeks were pooled with those who got a second dose at roughly 12 weeks. The vaccinee samples were drawn from two UK trials, COV001 and COV002, one of which was a single-blind randomized controlled phase 2/3 trial testing AZD1222 (ChAdOx1 nCoV-19) in healthy adults. For TCRbeta chain sequencing, PBMC samples from trial participants were taken at day 0 and at day 28 after the second dose. These data come from a study of T cell responses to AZD1222 COVID-19 vaccine (dated by TCRdb to about 2021). As for the study more broadly: A total of 233 trial participants underwent TCR sequencing, of whom about 210 received two doses of AZD1222 and some 25 received two doses of the MenACWY control vaccine. Enrollment into the trials was organized by age into subgroups of 18-55, 56-69 and 70-plus years, and those subgroups contained approximately 150, 30 and 60 TCR-sequenced participants, respectively.

The CDR3 regions of human TCRbeta chains were subjected to immunosequencing. The study's own analysis went as follows. Repertoire TCRs were checked for matches against a reference library of SARS-CoV-2-specific TCRs that had been generated using the MIRA antigen-specificity platform. Breadth was defined as the fraction of unique TCRs that were SARS-CoV-2-associated. Depth was defined as the fraction of total T cells that were SARS-CoV-2-associated. Using the MIRA data, every spike-specific TCR was mapped to the spike region that the TCR reacted to and assigned to either a CD4 or a CD8 class. Log10-transformed breadth and depth values were compared by one-way ANOVA with Sidak's multiple comparisons tests. What TCRdb holds here is the immuneACCESS table cut down to in-frame rearrangements. Part of the clones is not present; checked against another copy, under half of the missing clones reflect an unresolved V gene, and the others are unexplained. The V and J calls and clone size were taken over from that table, and D and trimming were inferred from the DNA. The sample table records about 130,000 clones; around 92% of these occur just once. Around 3.3% of the sample goes to the ten largest clones.

Results the study describes overall, beyond this receptor: Participants were mostly white British, with more females than males. The authors suggested clonal diversity may have been underestimated. A significant rise in spike-specific TCR breadth and depth was observed after two AZD1222 doses relative to day 0 and relative to MenACWY recipients. The 56-69-year group was small, and its depth increase did not reach significance, likely because of low power. Vaccine-associated CD4 TCRs spanned the whole spike protein, with dominant responses in regions 160-218 and 743-854. Nearly half of unique spike-specific TCRs reportedly recognized epitopes outside regions mutated in the B.1.351 and B.1.1.7 variants. Because no samples from the day 14 peak response were available, repertoires could be characterized only after the peak T cell response. Conclusions about previously exposed vaccinees are limited because only five to seven AZD1222 recipients were SARS-CoV-2 seropositive at baseline.

CDR1 and CDR2, per the germline V gene, are KGHSH and LQKENI. V sheds 1 base and J sheds 6 bases, leaving 19 bases between their ends. The CDR3 holds 16 amino acids from the cysteine to the phenylalanine. Only the CDR3 region is kept as DNA, spanning 48 bases read in frame from base 1. Sequencing was performed on peripheral blood, taken 28 days after the second AZD1222 dose. The clonotype was recovered from an adult who received the AZD1222 COVID-19 vaccine. Here the chain combines TRBV18 and TRBJ2-7; the D region possibly corresponds to TRBD2 (6 bases align). The nucleotides are TGTGCCAGCTCACCACGTCAGTCGGGAGTTGGGGCCGAGCAGTACTTC. Translated, this is CASSPRQSGVGAEQYF.